This TCR beta chain was captured by sequencing in a study of T-cell reconstitution after alpha-beta-depleted transplantation in children (dated by TCRdb to about 2016). About the study as a whole: T-cell immune reconstitution after TCRalphabeta/CD19-depleted allogeneic hematopoietic cell transplantation in children was quantitatively tracked in the study by means of TCR repertoire profiling.

About this clonotype: Its antigen target is currently unknown. No base quality information exists; no much larger clone differs at one position.

The CDR3 measures 13 amino acids from cysteine to phenylalanine. The retained sequence is limited to the CDR3, 39 bases, with the frame set at the first base. V is reduced by 2 bases and J by 3 bases, leaving a spacing of 5 bases between them. To prepare the library, PCR was applied. For sequencing, an Illumina HiSeq 2500 was employed. Molecular barcoding was employed in the preparation of TCR libraries, with unique molecular identifiers being used to normalize TCRbeta repertoire quantification. TCRdb reprocessing: public reads trimmed at Q25 with fastp, clones called with MiXCR, in-frame beta chains kept. Rows are unified per CDR3 protein, each entry keeping the most common DNA and genes. Across this sample there are 250,000 to 300,000 distinct CDR3 sequences, with around 9.6% seen only once. Of the sample, around a tenth is held by the ten largest clones.

The V and J segments used are TRBV12-3 or TRBV12-4 and TRBJ1-5, with an unclear D gene assignment. The specimen comprised PBMCs from the stem cell graft donor, sampled from the stem cell graft. The clonotype comes from a human donor who donated a stem cell graft to a child with SCID. Read as DNA, the sequence is TGTGCCAGCAGTTTAAGAAACAATCAGCCCCAGCATTTT. This yields the protein CASSLRNNQPQHF.